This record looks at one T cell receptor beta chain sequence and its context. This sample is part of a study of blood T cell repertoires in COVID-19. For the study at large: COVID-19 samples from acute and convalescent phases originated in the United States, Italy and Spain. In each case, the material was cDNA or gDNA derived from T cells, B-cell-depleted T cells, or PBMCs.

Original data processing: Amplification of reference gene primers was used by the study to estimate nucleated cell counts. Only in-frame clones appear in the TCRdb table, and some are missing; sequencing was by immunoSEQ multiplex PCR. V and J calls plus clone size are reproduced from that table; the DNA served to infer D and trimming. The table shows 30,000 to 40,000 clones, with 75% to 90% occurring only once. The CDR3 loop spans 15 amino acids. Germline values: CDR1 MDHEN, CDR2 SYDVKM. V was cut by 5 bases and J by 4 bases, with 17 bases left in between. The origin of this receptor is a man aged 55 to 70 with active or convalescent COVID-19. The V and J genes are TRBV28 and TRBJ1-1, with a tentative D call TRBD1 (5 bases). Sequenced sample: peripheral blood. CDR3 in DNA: TGTGCCAGCAGTCCGGCCGGGGGTCGGGGCACTGAAGCTTTCTTT. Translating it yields CASSPAGGRGTEAFF.